This T cell receptor beta chain was profiled in a study of graft-versus-host responses after intestinal transplantation. Profiling relied on immunoSEQ multiplex PCR, and the TCRdb table lists in-frame clones only, not all of them. The table includes nearly 9,000 clones, about a quarter detected once. CFSE-labeled responder cells (about 200,000) were plated with about 200,000 irradiated, violet-dye-labeled stimulator cells. There are 15 residues in the CDR3. The J segment lost 9 bases and the V segment lost 3 bases, leaving 10 bases of the junction unmatched. CDR1 is MGHRA and CDR2 is YSYEKL in the germline V gene.

This sequence originates from a human patient who was an organ donor for intestinal transplantation. The chain employs TRBV4-1 and TRBJ2-1; 8 positions match TRBD1. The sample here was alloreactive CD8+ T cells from a mixed lymphocyte reaction culture, taken before transplantation. As for subset: CFSE-low proliferating T cells sorted from roughly six-day pre-transplant mixed lymphocyte reaction (GvH or HvG direction). Here the CDR3 DNA reads TGCGCCAGCAGCCACCCCGCGGACAGGGTTAGTGAGCAGTTCTTC. As protein: CASSHPADRVSEQFF.